These 20 T cell receptor beta chains were all obtained from the same sample, sequenced in a study of post-analysis software for immune sequencing data. General observations from the study: Controls had lower frequencies than patients of roughly five TRBV segments, which included TRBV5-6, TRBV5-1 and TRBV20-1.

These receptors have no identified antigens. cDNA libraries of TCR beta carried unique molecular identifiers. MiXCR, applied by TCRdb to the PCR reads, yields one record per CDR3 protein. The sample shows hundreds of thousands of distinct CDR3 sequences, roughly three fifths of them seen only once. Input material: blood. These receptor sequences come from a girl aged 2-10 years with multiple sclerosis.

The rearrangement links TRBV9 to TRBJ2-1; D not resolved. Germline lookup yields CDR1 SGDLS and CDR2 YYNGEE. V lost 0 bases to trimming and J lost 0 bases, with 13 bases between them. The CDR3 is 17 residues long. CDR3 region: CASSVVPGQSSYNEQFF. CDR3 in DNA: TGTGCCAGCAGCGTAGTTCCGGGCCAGAGCTCCTACAATGAGCAGTTCTTC. Full variable domain (outside the CDR3, taken from reference TRBV9 and TRBJ2-1): DSGVTQTPKHLITATGQRVTLRCSPRSGDLSVYWYQQSLDQGLQFLIQYYNGEERAKGNILERFSAQQFPDLHSELNLSSLELGDSALYFCASSVVPGQSSYNEQFFGPGTRLTVL.

This clonotype occurred a few times. The chain links TRBV6-5 to TRBJ2-1, with D maybe TRBD2 (6 bases). Germline assignment: CDR1 MNHEY and CDR2 SVGAGI. This CDR3 region has 15 residues. The V end lost 6 bases, the J end lost 7 bases, and 19 bases lay between the germline ends. The CDR3 sequence is CASSPIGTGVNEQFF. CDR3 DNA sequence: TGTGCCAGCAGCCCTATCGGGACGGGGGTAAATGAGCAGTTCTTC.

This clonotype has a handful of counts. The chain uses TRBV6-6 and TRBJ2-5, with D unclear. Germline loops: CDR1 MNHNY, CDR2 SVGAGI (reference sequence). Trimming shortened V by 7 bases and J by 1 base, and 13 bases separated the two germline ends. The CDR3 length is 14 residues. CDR3 DNA: TGTGCCAGCACCTCTCCGACCAGCCAAGAGACCCAGTACTTC. Translated, it gives CASTSPTSQETQYF.

This chain connects TRBV29-1 to TRBJ2-1; D uncertain. Looked up from germline, CDR1 is SQVTM and CDR2 is ANQGSEA. Trimming stripped 4 bases from V and 5 bases from J, with 6 bases between. CDR3 length equals 11 residues. CDR3 in amino acids: CSVARNNEQFF. For the CDR3, the DNA is TGCAGCGTTGCCAGGAACAATGAGCAGTTCTTC.

The chain combines TRBV4-1 with TRBJ1-2, with no clear D. The length of the CDR3 is 16 residues. Germline values: CDR1 MGHRA, CDR2 YSYEKL. Trimming pared 1 base from V and 6 bases from J, leaving 18 bases between. The CDR3 sequence is CASSQGEGPPRNGYTF. In DNA, the CDR3 is TGCGCCAGCAGCCAAGGAGAAGGGCCTCCTAGGAATGGCTACACCTTC.

In its sample, this clonotype was seen a few times. The genes are TRBV4-1 and TRBJ1-6; D perhaps matches TRBD1 (5 bases). Germline V gives CDR1 MGHRA, CDR2 YSYEKL. Between the trimmed V and J ends, which lost 6 bases and 5 bases, there was a span of 11 bases. The CDR3 is 14 amino acids. Here the CDR3 reads CASSPDSDNSPLHF. CDR3 DNA: TGCGCCAGCAGTCCTGACAGCGATAATTCACCCCTCCACTTT.

This sequence joins TRBV29-1 and TRBJ2-3, with TRBD1 matching 8 bases. The CDR3 loop spans 14 amino acids. Germline CDR1 SQVTM, CDR2 ANQGSEA. J gave up 3 bases and V 5 bases, and 7 bases lay outside the gene matches. This CDR3 is CSVTGTGNTDTQYF. The CDR3 nucleotides are TGCAGCGTTACCGGGACAGGTAATACAGATACGCAGTATTTT.

V usage is TRBV25-1 and J usage is TRBJ2-7, with D unclear. This CDR3 contains 13 residues. The V gene's germline CDR1 is MGHDK and CDR2 SYGVNS. The V and J ends lost 2 bases and 0 bases respectively, with 5 bases between them. The CDR3 nucleotides are TGTGCCAGCAGTGAACCGGACTCCTACGAGCAGTACTTC. Its protein product is CASSEPDSYEQYF.

In this sample, this clonotype turned up a few times. V usage is TRBV6-2 or TRBV6-3 and J usage is TRBJ2-1, with a tentative D call TRBD2 (5 bases). The ends were cut back, 2 bases at V and 6 bases at J, with 14 bases in the middle. In germline, CDR1 is MNHEY, CDR2 SVGEGT. The CDR3 is 15 residues long. The CDR3 spells CASSYPPTRSNEQFF. In DNA, the CDR3 is TGTGCCAGCAGTTACCCCCCTACTAGGTCCAATGAGCAGTTCTTC.

The rearrangement links TRBV10-3 to TRBJ2-5; D not resolved. V lost 2 bases to trimming and J lost 5 bases, with 3 bases between them. The V gene's germline CDR1 is ENHRY and CDR2 SYGVKD. This CDR3 comprises 11 residues. Written as DNA, the CDR3 is TGTGCCATCAGTGAGGCTGAGACCCAGTACTTC. Amino acids: CAISEAETQYF.

The DNA for the CDR3 is TGCAGCGGCCGGGTCCCTAACTCCTATGGCTACACCTTC. Amino acid sequence: CSGRVPNSYGYTF. This chain uses TRBV29-1 with TRBJ1-2; D gene uncertain. Per germline, CDR1 SQVTM and CDR2 ANQGSEA. The CDR3 spans 13 residues. V lost 7 bases and J 4 bases, leaving 16 bases between the germline ends.

This rearrangement joins TRBV27 to TRBJ1-2; 8 bases are a match to TRBD1. V trimming: 5 bases; J trimming: 4 bases; junction bases outside the gene matches: 6. The germline V gene encodes CDR1 MNHEY and CDR2 SMNVEV (reference sequence). CDR3 length: 14 amino acids. The CDR3 region is CASSHRQGSYGYTF. The CDR3, as DNA: TGTGCCAGCAGTCACCGACAGGGGTCCTATGGCTACACCTTC.

The CDR3 loop is CASSVAVGGASYNEQFF. In nucleotides, the CDR3 is TGTGCCAGCAGCGTAGCTGTCGGGGGGGCCTCCTACAATGAGCAGTTCTTC. The chain couples TRBV9 to TRBJ2-1; 8 bases are shared with TRBD2. The CDR3 has 17 residues. Germline loops: CDR1 SGDLS, CDR2 YYNGEE. V shed 0 bases, J shed 0 bases, and the junction held 5 bases outside the gene matches.

The chain links TRBV6-2 or TRBV6-3 to TRBJ2-1; D gene unclear. In germline, CDR1 is MNHEY, CDR2 SVGEGT. This CDR3 has 13 amino acids. V lost 4 bases, J lost 8 bases, and 12 bases lay in between. In DNA form, the CDR3 reads TGTGCCAGCAGTTCGCTCGCGAGCGATGAGCAGTTCTTC. Translated: CASSSLASDEQFF.

The V call is TRBV4-2, the J call TRBJ2-2; TRBD2 aligns across 8 bases. The germline V gene encodes CDR1 LGHNA and CDR2 YNFKEQ. J lost 0 bases, V lost 0 bases, and 6 bases had no gene match. This CDR3 has 18 residues. In DNA form, the CDR3 reads TGTGCCAGCAGCCAAGATACGGTAGCGGGACCGAACACCGGGGAGCTGTTTTTT. Protein: CASSQDTVAGPNTGELFF.

On this clonotype: The junction departs from the called germline gene at one end, perhaps through a read error. The chain couples TRBV4-1 to TRBJ2-1; 11 bases are shared with TRBD2. Germline-derived CDR1 and CDR2 are MGHRA and YSYEKL. CDR3 length: 14 residues. The CDR3 nucleotides read TGCGCCGGCAGCCAAGGGGGACTAGCGGATGAGCAGTTCTTC. This gives the protein CAGSQGGLADEQFF.

The chain's CDR3 is CASSHRQPLGTDTQYF. The CDR3 DNA sequence: TGTGCCAGCAGCCACAGACAGCCTCTCGGCACAGATACGCAGTATTTT. This chain links TRBV7-2 with TRBJ2-3; weak D call: TRBD1 (5 bases). The CDR3 contains 16 residues. V was pared by 5 bases and J by 1 base, with 16 bases between. Germline values: CDR1 SGHTA, CDR2 FQGNSA.

The CDR3 DNA follows: TGTGCCAGCAGTTACGGATGGACAGCCACAGATACGCAGTATTTT. As protein: CASSYGWTATDTQYF. The chain employs TRBV6-2 or TRBV6-3 and TRBJ2-3; D is perhaps TRBD1 (6 bases). V gave up 2 bases and J gave up 2 bases, with 11 bases separating them. Germline V CDR1 and CDR2: MNHEY, SVGEGT. The CDR3 is 15 amino acids.

The chain joins TRBV4-3 to TRBJ2-5; possibly TRBD1 or TRBD2 for D (5 bases each). CDR1 is LGHNA and CDR2 is YSLEER in the germline V gene. V gave up 0 bases and J gave up 2 bases, with 10 bases separating them. The CDR3 runs to 15 residues. The CDR3 bases are TGCGCCAGCAGCCAAGAGGGACGGCTACAAGAGACCCAGTACTTC. This translates into CASSQEGRLQETQYF.

This clonotype was detected only once. The chain joins TRBV18 to TRBJ1-1; TRBD1 matches 8 bases. V was clipped by 6 bases and J by 5 bases; unmatched bases: 11. The CDR3 covers 15 residues. Germline CDR1 and CDR2: KGHSH and LQKENI. The CDR3 sequence: CASSPDRDGRTEAFF. The CDR3 DNA follows: TGTGCCAGCTCCCCGGACAGGGATGGGCGGACTGAAGCTTTCTTT.